The entry that follows covers one T cell receptor beta chain sequence. These data originate in a study of blood T cells in healthy people across ages. This CDR3 contains 12 residues. Trimming pared 4 bases from V and 2 bases from J, leaving 9 bases between. The germline V gene encodes CDR1 SQVTM and CDR2 ANQGSEA. A J-beta primer mix and a sample-barcoded 5' primer were used in a second PCR of about 7 to 11 cycles. TCRdb fed the 5' RACE reads into MiXCR, producing one record per CDR3 protein. The sample lists about 1 million distinct CDR3 sequences; 40% to 55% were seen once. The gene calls are TRBV29-1 and TRBJ2-7; no definite D call. This TCR derives from a woman aged 55-70 years in good health. Sequenced material: blood. This CDR3 is CSVAESPYEQYF. The CDR3 nucleotides are TGCAGCGTTGCTGAATCTCCCTACGAGCAGTACTTC.